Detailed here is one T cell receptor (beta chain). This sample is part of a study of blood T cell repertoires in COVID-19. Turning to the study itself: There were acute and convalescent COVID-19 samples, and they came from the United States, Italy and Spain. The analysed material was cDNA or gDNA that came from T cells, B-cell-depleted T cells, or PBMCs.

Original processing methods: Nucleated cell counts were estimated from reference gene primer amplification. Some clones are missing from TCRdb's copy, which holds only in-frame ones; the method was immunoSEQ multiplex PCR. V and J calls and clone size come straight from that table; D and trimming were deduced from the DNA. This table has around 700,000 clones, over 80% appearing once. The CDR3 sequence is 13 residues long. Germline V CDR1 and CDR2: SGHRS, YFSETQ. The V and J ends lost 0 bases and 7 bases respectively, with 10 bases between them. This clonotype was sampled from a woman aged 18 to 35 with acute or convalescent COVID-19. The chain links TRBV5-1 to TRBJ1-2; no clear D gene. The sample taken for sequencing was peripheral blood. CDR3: CASSLGGWSGYTF. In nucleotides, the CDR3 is TGCGCCAGCAGCTTGGGAGGGTGGTCTGGCTACACCTTC.